This entry features one TCR beta chain sequence. Its antigen is currently unknown. A 5'RACE template switching approach incorporating UMIs was used to make TCR beta cDNA. TCRdb re-called the 5' RACE reads and shows each CDR3 protein once, DNA omitted. The data include 150,000 to 200,000 distinct CDR3 sequences; the top ten clones carry 20% to 25%. The data belong to a study of T cells expressing NK-cell markers. General observations from the study: The CD3+CD56-NKG2C+ fraction of several donors was likewise dominated by these clonotypes. The contribution of dominant NKG2C+ clonotypes to CD8+ T cells in five to seven donors was about 1.0-8%.

This receptor was obtained from a man aged 18 to 70 in good health. The sequenced sample was blood T cells: a sorted CD56 or NKG2C T cell subset, CD4+ or CD8+ T cells, or bulk PBMC T cells (not recorded which).

CDR3 protein: CASSPGQGVFTGELFF. V and J are TRBV7-9 and TRBJ2-2; TCRdb's D call, TRBD1, is unchecked because there is no DNA. Looked up from germline, CDR1 is SEHNR and CDR2 is FQNEAQ (reference sequence). The CDR3 consists of 16 residues.